The 14 T cell receptor beta chains below were found in one sample sequenced in a study of CD8 T cells in ankylosing spondylitis. TCRdb used MiXCR to reprocess the 5' RACE reads, holding one entry per CDR3 protein. The top ten clones hold approximately 2% of a sample with under 85,000 distinct CDR3 sequences, less than 6% of them seen once. Sequencing input: blood, either unsorted or a sorted T cell fraction (not recorded which). These receptors all stem from a male donor with ankylosing spondylitis or in good health (not recorded which).

This clonotype was picked up a small number of times. The rearrangement links TRBV6-2 or TRBV6-3 to TRBJ2-1, with D maybe TRBD2 (6 bases). There are 13 residues in the CDR3. Trimming pared 6 bases from V and 4 bases from J, leaving 10 bases between. In germline, CDR1 is MNHEY, CDR2 SVGEGT. CDR3 sequence reads: CASSREAYNEQFF. DNA for the CDR3: TGTGCCAGCAGCAGGGAGGCATACAATGAGCAGTTCTTC.

This clonotype was recorded many times. CDR3 sequence reads: CASTKGAPEAFF. The DNA for the CDR3 is TGTGCCAGCACTAAAGGGGCGCCCGAAGCTTTCTTT. The chain links TRBV2 to TRBJ1-1; D is perhaps TRBD1 (5 bases). The CDR3 runs 12 residues. CDR1 is SNHLY and CDR2 is FYNNEI in the germline V gene. The V end was cut by 7 bases, the J end by 8 bases, with 14 bases between. The full variable domain, completed using reference TRBV2 and TRBJ1-1, is EPEVTQTPSHQVTQMGQEVILRCVPISNHLYFYWYRQILGQKVEFLVSFYNNEISEKSEIFDDQFSVERPDGSNFTLKIRSTKLEDSAMYFCASTKGAPEAFFGQGTRLTVV.

In its sample, this clonotype was seen many times. The chain recombines TRBV7-8 with TRBJ2-2; maybe TRBD2 (5 bases). Germline values: CDR1 SGHVS, CDR2 FQNEAQ. Trimming left V 1 base short and J 4 bases short, with 7 bases between. This CDR3 region has 14 residues. CDR3 nucleotides: TGTGCCAGCAGCTTAGTGAGGGCCACCGGGGAGCTGTTTTTT. It translates to CASSLVRATGELFF.

This clonotype was detected only a few times. The J gene is TRBJ2-2, the V gene TRBV7-3; a possible D gene is TRBD1 (6 bases). The V gene lost 0 bases and the J gene lost 3 bases, with 8 bases spanning the gap. Germline CDR1 reads SGHTA; CDR2 reads FQGTGA. CDR3 size: 15 residues. CDR3 region: CASSLTDSYTGELFF. The CDR3 DNA follows: TGTGCCAGCAGCTTAACGGACAGTTACACCGGGGAGCTGTTTTTT.

This clonotype has at least ten counts. The rearrangement links TRBV10-3 to TRBJ1-1; D unresolved. Germline V gene data show CDR1 as ENHRY and CDR2 as SYGVKD. This CDR3 region has 13 residues. The V end was cut by 0 bases, the J end by 5 bases, with 7 bases between. Here the CDR3 reads CAISESEETEAFF. CDR3 bases: TGTGCCATCAGTGAGTCAGAGGAGACTGAAGCTTTCTTT.

This clonotype was picked up many times. The chain employs TRBV10-3 and TRBJ2-5; the D is unclear. The CDR3 has 13 residues. The V end was cut by 3 bases, the J end by 3 bases, with 8 bases between. Germline V CDR1 and CDR2: ENHRY, SYGVKD. The CDR3 sequence is CAISDQAEETQYF. CDR3 in DNA: TGTGCCATCAGTGACCAGGCGGAAGAGACCCAGTACTTC.

This clonotype was counted at least ten times. The CDR3 DNA reads TGTGCCAGCAGTTCCCGACAGGGGCTGGAGACCCAGTACTTC. Residues: CASSSRQGLETQYF. V usage is TRBV6-2 or TRBV6-3 and J usage is TRBJ2-5; 8 bases line up with TRBD1. This CDR3 has 14 amino acids. Trimming cost V 4 bases and J 5 bases; bases outside gene matches: 6. In germline, CDR1 is MNHEY, CDR2 SVGEGT.

This clonotype was counted many times. V is TRBV5-1 and J is TRBJ1-1, with TRBD1 matching over 7 bases. Germline lookup yields CDR1 SGHRS and CDR2 YFSETQ. Unmatched junction bases numbered 6, after V lost 2 bases and J lost 5 bases. The CDR3 is made up of 14 amino acids. The CDR3 reads CASSFYDRETEAFF. The CDR3 DNA reads TGCGCCAGCAGCTTCTATGACAGGGAAACTGAAGCTTTCTTT.

This clonotype was detected many times. The V and J genes are TRBV6-4 and TRBJ2-1; D may match TRBD1 or TRBD2 (7 bases each). This CDR3 is built from 14 residues. V was clipped by 5 bases and J by 8 bases, with 16 bases between them. Germline-derived CDR1 and CDR2 are MRHNA and SNTAGT. CDR3 sequence (DNA): TGTGCCAGCAGTCGCAGGGGGGGTGGCGATGAGCAGTTCTTC. Residues: CASSRRGGGDEQFF.

Many counts were recorded for this clonotype. The V gene is TRBV3-1, the J gene TRBJ1-4, with a tentative D call TRBD1 (6 bases). The CDR3 length is 17 residues. The ends were cut back, 4 bases at V and 6 bases at J, with 21 bases in the middle. CDR1 LGHDT and CDR2 YNNKEL come from the germline V gene (reference sequence). The CDR3 DNA is TGTGCCAGCAGCCGGTTAACTACAGGGATCCCTGATGAAAAACTGTTTTTT. Its protein is CASSRLTTGIPDEKLFF.

At least ten counts were recorded for this clonotype. The chain has TRBV24-1 and TRBJ2-3; D gene unclear. CDR1 and CDR2 (germline): KGHDR, SFDVKD. The CDR3 is made up of 15 amino acids. V was pared by 3 bases and J by 3 bases, with 12 bases between. CDR3 DNA sequence: TGTGCCACCAGTGATCAGGACCGCAGGACAGATACGCAGTATTTT. Translation: CATSDQDRRTDTQYF.

For the CDR3, the DNA is TGTGCCAGCAGCTTAGCAGCGGGGGTCCGCAATGAGCAGTTCTTC. This translates into CASSLAAGVRNEQFF. The rearrangement links TRBV7-9 to TRBJ2-1, with TRBD2 matching over 8 bases. Unmatched junction bases numbered 4, after V lost 0 bases and J lost 6 bases. The CDR3 is made up of 15 amino acids. CDR1 and CDR2 (germline): SEHNR, FQNEAQ (reference sequence).

This clonotype was picked up many times. This chain uses TRBV12-3 or TRBV12-4 with TRBJ1-1; 9 bases are shared with TRBD1. The trim removed 4 bases at V and 6 bases at J, leaving 3 bases unmatched. The CDR3 loop spans 13 amino acids. In DNA form, the CDR3 reads TGTGCCAGCAGTTCAAGACAGGGGGCTGAAGCTTTCTTT. Protein sequence: CASSSRQGAEAFF.

This clonotype was picked up many times. This chain joins TRBV6-1 and TRBJ1-4, with a possible D match to TRBD1 (6 bases). The CDR3 has 15 residues. CDR1 is MNHNS, CDR2 SASEGT, per germline. V lost 8 bases and J lost 8, with 21 bases in between. CDR3 nucleotides: TGTGCCAGCGCGTACGATACAGGGTTTAAAGAAAAACTGTTTTTT. Amino acids: CASAYDTGFKEKLFF.